The T cell receptor (beta chain) under discussion was sequenced for a study of cytomegalovirus exposure and HLA in healthy donors. Notes on the study in general: A later analysis reportedly found that, within productive TCRs, an Asian-associated ancestry cluster had fewer N-insertions than the mean observed across the approximately 660 donors.

The CDR3 has 14 residues. The trim removed 4 bases at V and 8 bases at J, leaving 10 bases unmatched. Germline V gene lookup returns CDR1 SNHLY and CDR2 FYNNEI. PCR employed 60 Vbeta and 13 Jbeta primers. Profiling relied on immunoSEQ multiplex PCR, and the TCRdb table lists in-frame clones only, not all of them. The sample holds more than 80,000 clones, more than 60% seen once. As concerns this clone: Antigen: not known.

The sample consisted of PBMCs. This chain uses TRBV2 with TRBJ1-2; 7 bases align to TRBD1. The sequence came from a man in his 60s in good health and CMV-seronegative. The CDR3 region has the DNA TGTGCCAGCAGTGTACGAACCACAGGGGAAGGCTACACCTTC. Residues: CASSVRTTGEGYTF.